This T cell receptor beta chain was sequenced during a study of post-analysis software for immune sequencing data. Broader study findings: Comparison of patients with controls showed five TRBV segments more frequent in patients, TRBV5-6, TRBV5-1 and TRBV20-1 among them.

cDNA libraries of TCR beta carried unique molecular identifiers. TCRdb re-derived calls from the PCR reads in MiXCR, one entry per CDR3 protein. The repertoire holds fewer than 850,000 distinct CDR3 sequences, with less than 35% as singletons. CDR3 size: 13 residues. V lost 6 bases, J lost 3 bases, and 4 bases stayed unmatched. The germline CDR1 and CDR2 sequences are MNHEY and SVGAGI. This clonotype was detected ten times or more. The antigen remains unidentified. The sequencing sample was made of blood. The source is a girl aged 10 to 17 with multiple sclerosis. The chain couples TRBV6-5 to TRBJ1-2; 7 nucleotides agree with TRBD1. In DNA, the CDR3 is TGTGCCAGCAGATCCGGGACAGACTATGGCTACACCTTC. This sequence encodes CASRSGTDYGYTF.